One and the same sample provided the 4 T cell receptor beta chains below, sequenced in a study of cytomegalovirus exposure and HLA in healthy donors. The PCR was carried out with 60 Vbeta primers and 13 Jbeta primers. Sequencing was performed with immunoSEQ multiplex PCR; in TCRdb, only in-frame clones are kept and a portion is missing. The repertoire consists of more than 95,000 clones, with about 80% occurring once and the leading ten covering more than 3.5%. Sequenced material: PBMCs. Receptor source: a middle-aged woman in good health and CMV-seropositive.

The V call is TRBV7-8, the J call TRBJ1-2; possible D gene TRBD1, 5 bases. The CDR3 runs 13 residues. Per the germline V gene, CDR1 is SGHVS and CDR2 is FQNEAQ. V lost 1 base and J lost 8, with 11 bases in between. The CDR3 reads CASSLGRAEGYTF. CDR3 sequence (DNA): TGTGCCAGCAGCTTAGGCAGGGCGGAAGGCTACACCTTC.

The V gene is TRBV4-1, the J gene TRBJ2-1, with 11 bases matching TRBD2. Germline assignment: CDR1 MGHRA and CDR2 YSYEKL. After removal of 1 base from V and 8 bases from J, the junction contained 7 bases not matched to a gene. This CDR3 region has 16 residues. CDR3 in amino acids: CASSQVSGRAGYEQFF. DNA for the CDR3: TGCGCCAGCAGCCAAGTTAGCGGGAGGGCCGGGTATGAGCAGTTCTTC.

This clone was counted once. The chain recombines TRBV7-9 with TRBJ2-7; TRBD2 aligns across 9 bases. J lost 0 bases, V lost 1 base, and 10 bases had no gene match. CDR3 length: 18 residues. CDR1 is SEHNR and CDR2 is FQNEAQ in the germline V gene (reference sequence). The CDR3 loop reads CASSLGVLAGGSSYEQYF. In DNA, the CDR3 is TGTGCCAGCAGCTTAGGAGTACTAGCGGGTGGGAGCTCCTACGAGCAGTACTTC.

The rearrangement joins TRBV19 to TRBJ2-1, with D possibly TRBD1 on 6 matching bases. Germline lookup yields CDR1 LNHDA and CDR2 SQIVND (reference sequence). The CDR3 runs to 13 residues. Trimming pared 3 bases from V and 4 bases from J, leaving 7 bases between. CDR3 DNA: TGTGCCAGTAGTATCCAGGGGTACAATGAGCAGTTCTTC. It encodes CASSIQGYNEQFF.